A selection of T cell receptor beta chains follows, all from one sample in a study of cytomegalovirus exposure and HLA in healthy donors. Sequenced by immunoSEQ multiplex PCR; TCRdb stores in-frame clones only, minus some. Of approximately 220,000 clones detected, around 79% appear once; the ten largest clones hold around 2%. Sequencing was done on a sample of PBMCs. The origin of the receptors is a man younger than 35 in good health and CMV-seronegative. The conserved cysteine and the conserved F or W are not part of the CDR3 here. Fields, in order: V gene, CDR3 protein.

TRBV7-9 ASSSGPVEEAF
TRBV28 ASNYLQGYTEAF
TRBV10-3 AISVYGGFNQPQH
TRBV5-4 ASSLAGGESYGYT
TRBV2 ASSGQGAEAF
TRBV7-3 ASSPGGLGGVGRYT
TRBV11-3 ASSLDRGSYNSPLH
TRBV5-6 ASTELTGPVNTGELF
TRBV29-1 SARTGAGELF
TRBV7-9 ASSRDSAYEQY
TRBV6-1 ASSGLPGQGTNEQF
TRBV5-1 ASSGDRRQY
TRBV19 ASSRGREDTEAF
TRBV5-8 ASSTHRANTEAF
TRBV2 ASGGQGGWEQY
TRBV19 ASRLTGGEYSNQPQH
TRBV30 AWSVPPGSETQY
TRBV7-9 ASSDPGVKKLF
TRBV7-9 ASSKLAGATDTQY